This T cell receptor beta chain was captured by sequencing in a study of control samples from healthy donors and cancer patients. The table came from immunoSEQ multiplex PCR; TCRdb's copy has only in-frame clones and leaves some out. The sample lists under 20,000 clones; roughly 80% were seen once. The CDR3 is made up of 16 amino acids. The germline V and J ends were trimmed by 5 bases and 0 bases, with 13 bases remaining between them. Germline CDR1 reads SGHTA; CDR2 reads FQGTGA. With respect to this clone: The sample holds other DNA sequences that translate to the same CDR3.

Sequenced sample: PBMCs. The TCR was taken from an elderly man with head and neck cancer. The chain links TRBV7-3 to TRBJ2-2, with D unclear. This CDR3 is CASSPLNDANTGELFF. The CDR3 DNA reads as TGTGCCAGCAGCCCACTGAACGACGCGAACACCGGGGAGCTGTTTTTT.